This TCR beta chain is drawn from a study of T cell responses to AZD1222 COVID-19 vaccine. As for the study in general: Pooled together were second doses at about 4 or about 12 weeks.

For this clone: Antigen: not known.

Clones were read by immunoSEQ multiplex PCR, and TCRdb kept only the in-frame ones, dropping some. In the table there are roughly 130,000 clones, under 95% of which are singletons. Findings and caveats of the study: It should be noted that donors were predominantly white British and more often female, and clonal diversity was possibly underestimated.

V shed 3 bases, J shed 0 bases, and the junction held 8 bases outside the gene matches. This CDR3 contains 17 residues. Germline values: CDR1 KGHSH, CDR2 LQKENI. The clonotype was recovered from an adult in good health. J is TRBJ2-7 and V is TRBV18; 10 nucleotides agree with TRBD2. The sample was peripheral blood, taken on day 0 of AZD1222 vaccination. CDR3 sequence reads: CASSPSSGGSSSYEQYF. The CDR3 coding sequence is TGTGCCAGCTCACCTTCTAGCGGGGGATCTAGCTCCTACGAGCAGTACTTC. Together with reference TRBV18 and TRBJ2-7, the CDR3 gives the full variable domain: NAGVMQNPRHLVRRRGQEARLRCSPMKGHSHVYWYRQLPEEGLKFMVYLQKENIIDESGMPKERFSAEFPKEGPSILRIQQVVRGDSAAYFCASSPSSGGSSSYEQYFGPGTRLTVT.